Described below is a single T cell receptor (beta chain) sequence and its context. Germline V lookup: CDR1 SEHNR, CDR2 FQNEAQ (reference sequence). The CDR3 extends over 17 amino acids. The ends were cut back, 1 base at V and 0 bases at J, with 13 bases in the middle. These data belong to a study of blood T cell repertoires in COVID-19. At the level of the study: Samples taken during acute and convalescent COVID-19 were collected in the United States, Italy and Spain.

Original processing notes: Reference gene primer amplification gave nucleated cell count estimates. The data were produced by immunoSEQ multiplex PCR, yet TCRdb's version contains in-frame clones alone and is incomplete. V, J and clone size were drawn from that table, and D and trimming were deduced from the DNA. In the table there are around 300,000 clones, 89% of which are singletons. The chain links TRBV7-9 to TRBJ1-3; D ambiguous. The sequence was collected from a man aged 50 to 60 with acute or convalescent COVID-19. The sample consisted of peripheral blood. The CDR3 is CASSLGGRLGSGNTIYF. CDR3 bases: TGTGCCAGCAGCTTAGGAGGGCGGCTAGGCTCTGGAAACACCATATATTTT.